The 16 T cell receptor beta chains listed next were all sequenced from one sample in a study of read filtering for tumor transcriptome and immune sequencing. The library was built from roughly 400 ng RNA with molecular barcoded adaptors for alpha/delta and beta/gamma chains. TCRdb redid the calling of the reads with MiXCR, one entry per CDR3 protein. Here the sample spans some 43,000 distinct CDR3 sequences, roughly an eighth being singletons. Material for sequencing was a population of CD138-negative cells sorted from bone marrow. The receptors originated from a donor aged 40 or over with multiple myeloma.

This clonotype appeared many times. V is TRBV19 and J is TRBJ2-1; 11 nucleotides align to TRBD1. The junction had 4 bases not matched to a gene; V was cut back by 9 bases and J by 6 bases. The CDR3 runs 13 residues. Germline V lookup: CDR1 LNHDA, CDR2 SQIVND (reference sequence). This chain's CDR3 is CASGTGGFNEQFF. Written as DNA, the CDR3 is TGTGCCAGCGGGACAGGGGGATTCAATGAGCAGTTCTTC.

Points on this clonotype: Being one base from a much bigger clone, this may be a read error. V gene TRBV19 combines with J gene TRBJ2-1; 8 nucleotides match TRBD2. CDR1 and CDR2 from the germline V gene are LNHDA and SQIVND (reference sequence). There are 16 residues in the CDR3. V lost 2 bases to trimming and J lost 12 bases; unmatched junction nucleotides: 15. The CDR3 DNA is TGTGCCAGTAGTATACGAGGGCTAGCGGGCCTTACGGGGCAGTTCTTC. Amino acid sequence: CASSIRGLAGLTGQFF.

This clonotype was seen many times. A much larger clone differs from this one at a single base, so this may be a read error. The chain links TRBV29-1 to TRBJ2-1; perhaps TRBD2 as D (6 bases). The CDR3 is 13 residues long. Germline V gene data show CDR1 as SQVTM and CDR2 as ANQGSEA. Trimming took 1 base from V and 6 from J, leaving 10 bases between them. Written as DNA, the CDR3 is TGCAGCGTTGAAGTTCTAGCGACCAATGAGCAGTTCTTC. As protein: CSVEVLATNEQFF.

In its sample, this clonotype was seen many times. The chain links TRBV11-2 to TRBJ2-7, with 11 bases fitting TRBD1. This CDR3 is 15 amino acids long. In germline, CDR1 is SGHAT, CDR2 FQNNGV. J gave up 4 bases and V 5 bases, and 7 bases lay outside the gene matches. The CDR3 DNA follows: TGTGCCAGCAGCCCTAGGACAGGGGGCGGGTACGAGCAGTACTTC. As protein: CASSPRTGGGYEQYF.

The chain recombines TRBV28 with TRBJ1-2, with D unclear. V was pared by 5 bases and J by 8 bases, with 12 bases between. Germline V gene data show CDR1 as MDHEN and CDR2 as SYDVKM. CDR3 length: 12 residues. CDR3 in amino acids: CASSPIMLGYTF. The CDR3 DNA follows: TGTGCCAGCAGTCCCATCATGCTCGGCTACACCTTC.

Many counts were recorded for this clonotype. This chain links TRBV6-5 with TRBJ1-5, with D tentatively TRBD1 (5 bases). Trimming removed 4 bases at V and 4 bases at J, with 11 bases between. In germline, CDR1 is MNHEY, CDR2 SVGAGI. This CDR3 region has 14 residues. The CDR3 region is CASSWEGWNQPQHF. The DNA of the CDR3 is TGTGCCAGCAGTTGGGAGGGGTGGAATCAGCCCCAGCATTTT.

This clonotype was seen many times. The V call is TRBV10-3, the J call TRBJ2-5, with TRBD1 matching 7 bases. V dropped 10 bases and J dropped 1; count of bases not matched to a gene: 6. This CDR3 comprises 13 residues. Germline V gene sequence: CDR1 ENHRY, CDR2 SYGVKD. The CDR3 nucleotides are TGTGCCACCAGACAGGGACCCCAAGAGACCCAGTACTTC. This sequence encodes CATRQGPQETQYF.

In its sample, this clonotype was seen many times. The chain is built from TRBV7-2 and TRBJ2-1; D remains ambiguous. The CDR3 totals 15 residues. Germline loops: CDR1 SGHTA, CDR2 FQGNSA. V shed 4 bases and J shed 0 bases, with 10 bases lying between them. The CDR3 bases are TGTGCCAGCAGCTCCGGTGAGAGCTCCTACAATGAGCAGTTCTTC. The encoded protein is CASSSGESSYNEQFF.

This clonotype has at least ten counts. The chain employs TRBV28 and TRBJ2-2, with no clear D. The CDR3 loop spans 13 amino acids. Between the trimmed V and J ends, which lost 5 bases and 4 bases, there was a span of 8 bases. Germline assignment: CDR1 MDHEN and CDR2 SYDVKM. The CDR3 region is CASSAYGTGELFF. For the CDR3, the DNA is TGTGCCAGCAGTGCGTACGGCACCGGGGAGCTGTTTTTT.

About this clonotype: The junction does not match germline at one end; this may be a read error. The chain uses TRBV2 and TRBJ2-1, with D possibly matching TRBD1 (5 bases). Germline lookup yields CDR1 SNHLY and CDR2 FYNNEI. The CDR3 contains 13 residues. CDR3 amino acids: CASSDAQGNEQCF. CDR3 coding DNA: TGTGCCAGCAGTGACGCCCAGGGTAATGAGCAGTGCTTC.

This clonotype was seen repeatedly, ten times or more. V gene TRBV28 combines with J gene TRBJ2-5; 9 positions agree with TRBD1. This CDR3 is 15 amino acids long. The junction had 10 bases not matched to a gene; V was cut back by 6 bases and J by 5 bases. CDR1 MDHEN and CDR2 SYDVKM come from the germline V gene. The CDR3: CASRYYRDREETQYF. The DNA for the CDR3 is TGTGCCAGCAGATACTACCGGGACAGGGAGGAGACCCAGTACTTC.

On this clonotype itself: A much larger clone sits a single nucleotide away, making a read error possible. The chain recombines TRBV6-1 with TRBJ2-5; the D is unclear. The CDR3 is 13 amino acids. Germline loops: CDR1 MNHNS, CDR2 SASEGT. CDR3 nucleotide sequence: TGTGTCAGCAGTGTCGACGGCCAAGAGACCCAGTACTTC. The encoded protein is CVSSVDGQETQYF.

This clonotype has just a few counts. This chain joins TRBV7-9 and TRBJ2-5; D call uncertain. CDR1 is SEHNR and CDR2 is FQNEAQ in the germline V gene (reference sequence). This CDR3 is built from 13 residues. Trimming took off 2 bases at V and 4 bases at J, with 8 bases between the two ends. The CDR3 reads CASSLKGLETQYF. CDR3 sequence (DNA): TGTGCCAGCAGCTTAAAAGGGTTAGAGACCCAGTACTTC.

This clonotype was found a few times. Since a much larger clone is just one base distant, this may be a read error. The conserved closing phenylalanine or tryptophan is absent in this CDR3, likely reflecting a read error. The DNA of the CDR3 is TGCAGTGCTAGAGATAGGACAAACACTGAAGCTTTCCTT. Its protein is CSARDRTNTEAFL. This sequence joins TRBV20-1 and TRBJ1-1, with D possibly being TRBD1 (5 bases). CDR3 length: 13 residues. With 0 bases removed from V and 2 bases from J, the gap between germline ends came to 7 bases. Germline V lookup: CDR1 DFQATT, CDR2 SNEGSKA (reference sequence).

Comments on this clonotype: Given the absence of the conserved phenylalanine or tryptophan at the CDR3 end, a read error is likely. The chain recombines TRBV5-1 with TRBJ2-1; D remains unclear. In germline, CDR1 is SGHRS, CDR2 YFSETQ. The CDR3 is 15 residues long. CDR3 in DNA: TGCGCCAGCAGCCCGGACGTGAGCTCCTACAACGAGCAGTTCCTC. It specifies CASSPDVSSYNEQFL.

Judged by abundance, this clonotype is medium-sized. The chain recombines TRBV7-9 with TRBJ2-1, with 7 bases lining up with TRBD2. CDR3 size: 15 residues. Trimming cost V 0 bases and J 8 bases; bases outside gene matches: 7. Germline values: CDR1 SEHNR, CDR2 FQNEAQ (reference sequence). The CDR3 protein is CASSLATSRGDEQFF. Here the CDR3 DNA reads TGTGCCAGCAGCTTAGCAACTAGCCGGGGGGATGAGCAGTTCTTC.